These T cell receptor beta chains were read from a single sample in a study of T-cell reconstitution after alpha-beta-depleted transplantation in children. TCRdb reanalysed the PCR reads using MiXCR and keeps one entry per CDR3 protein. The table lists roughly 500,000 distinct CDR3 sequences, approximately 20% of them singletons. The material sequenced was PBMCs from the stem cell graft donor, taken from the stem cell graft. Receptors were obtained from a human donor who donated a stem cell graft to a child with acute lymphoblastic leukemia. Each CDR3 is given with its conserved first and last residue. Each record gives: V gene, D gene, J gene, clone size, CDR3 DNA, CDR3 protein. A D gene is named only where the DNA matches it firmly. Where a row states a size, it is once, few, many or the class of an expanded clone; other rows omit it.

v_gene: TRBV12-3/TRBV12-4; d_gene: -; j_gene: TRBJ1-1; abundance: few; CDR3nt: TGTGCCCGCAGTTTGGGGACTGAAGCTTTCTTC; CDR3aa: CARSLGTEAFF
v_gene: TRBV5-1; d_gene: TRBD1; j_gene: TRBJ1-2; abundance: -; CDR3nt: TGCGCCAGCAGCTACTTTCAGGGGACAGGGGATAACTATGGCTACACCTTC; CDR3aa: CASSYFQGTGDNYGYTF
v_gene: TRBV5-8; d_gene: TRBD1; j_gene: TRBJ2-7; abundance: -; CDR3nt: TGTGCCAGCAGCTTGGCCGGGGACAGGGATTTCTACGAGCAGTACTTC; CDR3aa: CASSLAGDRDFYEQYF
v_gene: TRBV5-1; d_gene: -; j_gene: TRBJ1-1; abundance: many; CDR3nt: TGCGCCAGCAGCTTGGGACCCGGGAGCACTGAAGCTTTCTTT; CDR3aa: CASSLGPGSTEAFF
v_gene: TRBV18; d_gene: -; j_gene: TRBJ2-7; abundance: -; CDR3nt: TGTGCCAGCTCGCGGCGCCAGGAGGGCCCCAACGAGCAGTACTTC; CDR3aa: CASSRRQEGPNEQYF
v_gene: TRBV4-1; d_gene: -; j_gene: TRBJ1-3; abundance: -; CDR3nt: TGCGCCAGCAGCCGGGTACCGGGACCGCGTACCTCTGGAAACACCATATATTTT; CDR3aa: CASSRVPGPRTSGNTIYF
v_gene: TRBV4-1; d_gene: TRBD1; j_gene: TRBJ1-5; abundance: few; CDR3nt: TGCGCCAGCAGCGCAGGGGGTACGGCTCAGCCCCAGCATTTT; CDR3aa: CASSAGGTAQPQHF
v_gene: TRBV12-3/TRBV12-4; d_gene: -; j_gene: TRBJ2-7; abundance: -; CDR3nt: TGTGCCAGCAGTTTAGCGGACTACTACGAGCAGTACTTC; CDR3aa: CASSLADYYEQYF
v_gene: TRBV19; d_gene: -; j_gene: TRBJ1-1; abundance: -; CDR3nt: TGTGCCAGTAGTCTTGCCTGGGGGGGTGAAGCTTTCTTT; CDR3aa: CASSLAWGGEAFF
v_gene: TRBV18; d_gene: TRBD1; j_gene: TRBJ2-3; abundance: -; CDR3nt: TGTGCCAGCTCACCCCGGCTGGGACAGGGTCGCACAGATACGCAGTATTTT; CDR3aa: CASSPRLGQGRTDTQYF
v_gene: TRBV12-3/TRBV12-4; d_gene: -; j_gene: TRBJ1-1; abundance: -; CDR3nt: TGTGCCAGCAGTTTAGTTGTGGCGGTTACTGAAGCTTTCTTT; CDR3aa: CASSLVVAVTEAFF
v_gene: TRBV3-1; d_gene: TRBD2; j_gene: TRBJ2-1; abundance: few; CDR3nt: TGTGCCAGCAGCCACTATAGCGGGAGGTGGAATGAGCAGTTCTTC; CDR3aa: CASSHYSGRWNEQFF
v_gene: TRBV12-3/TRBV12-4; d_gene: TRBD1; j_gene: TRBJ1-1; abundance: many; CDR3nt: TGTGCCAGCAGTTTTCAGGGGGTGAACACTGAAGCTTTCTTT; CDR3aa: CASSFQGVNTEAFF
v_gene: TRBV9; d_gene: TRBD2; j_gene: TRBJ2-1; abundance: -; CDR3nt: TGTGCCAGCAGCGTAGTGGTTAGCGGGGCCTACAATGAGCAGTTCTTC; CDR3aa: CASSVVVSGAYNEQFF
v_gene: TRBV5-4; d_gene: TRBD1; j_gene: TRBJ2-1; abundance: -; CDR3nt: TGTGCCAGCAGCTTGTCGACAGGGGGTGCGCTAAGCTCCTACAATGAGCAGTTCTTC; CDR3aa: CASSLSTGGALSSYNEQFF
v_gene: TRBV5-4; d_gene: -; j_gene: TRBJ2-3; abundance: -; CDR3nt: TGTGCCAGCAGCACGAACCCAGATACGCAGTATTTT; CDR3aa: CASSTNPDTQYF
v_gene: TRBV7-9; d_gene: -; j_gene: TRBJ2-1; abundance: -; CDR3nt: TGTGCCAGCAGCTTAGTGTATGGGTTCGACTACAATGAGCAGTTCTTC; CDR3aa: CASSLVYGFDYNEQFF
v_gene: TRBV7-3; d_gene: -; j_gene: TRBJ2-5; abundance: few; CDR3nt: TGTGCCAGCAGCTTCGGCGGGAATGAAGAGACCCAGTACTTC; CDR3aa: CASSFGGNEETQYF
v_gene: TRBV23-1; d_gene: TRBD2; j_gene: TRBJ2-5; abundance: -; CDR3nt: TGCGCCAGCAGTCAATCGGCTAGCGGGGTTCAAGAGACCCAGTACTTC; CDR3aa: CASSQSASGVQETQYF
v_gene: TRBV7-2; d_gene: TRBD1; j_gene: TRBJ2-1; abundance: few; CDR3nt: TGTGCCAGCAGCTTAGGATCAGGGGGCTGGTACAATGAGCAGTTCTTC; CDR3aa: CASSLGSGGWYNEQFF
v_gene: TRBV7-6; d_gene: -; j_gene: TRBJ1-2; abundance: few; CDR3nt: TGTGCCAGCAGCTTAGCGACCGGGACGGCTAACTATGGCTACACCTTC; CDR3aa: CASSLATGTANYGYTF
v_gene: TRBV20-1; d_gene: -; j_gene: TRBJ2-3; abundance: few; CDR3nt: TGCAGTGTCGAGCAGGGCACAGATACGCAGTATTTT; CDR3aa: CSVEQGTDTQYF
v_gene: TRBV20-1; d_gene: -; j_gene: TRBJ2-7; abundance: -; CDR3nt: TGCAGTGCTAGAACTCCAGGGACCTACGAGCAGTACTTC; CDR3aa: CSARTPGTYEQYF
v_gene: TRBV6-1; d_gene: -; j_gene: TRBJ1-1; abundance: -; CDR3nt: TGTGCCAGCAGTGAGGGGCTCACTGAAGCTTTCTTT; CDR3aa: CASSEGLTEAFF
v_gene: TRBV28; d_gene: -; j_gene: TRBJ1-5; abundance: few; CDR3nt: TGTGCCAGCAGTTCCAATGAACAGATCTATAGCAATCAGCCCCAGCATTTT; CDR3aa: CASSSNEQIYSNQPQHF
v_gene: TRBV7-2; d_gene: TRBD2; j_gene: TRBJ2-1; abundance: -; CDR3nt: TGTGCCAGCAGCATTTCTAGCGGGAGCCAGAATGAGCAGTTCTTC; CDR3aa: CASSISSGSQNEQFF
v_gene: TRBV9; d_gene: TRBD2; j_gene: TRBJ2-7; abundance: -; CDR3nt: TGTGCCAGCAGCGACCCCCCTCGGAGCGGGAGAAGCGAGCAGTACTTC; CDR3aa: CASSDPPRSGRSEQYF
v_gene: TRBV7-2; d_gene: TRBD1; j_gene: TRBJ1-3; abundance: -; CDR3nt: TGTGCCAGCAGCACCCGGACAGGGAGAACTGGAAACACCATATATTTT; CDR3aa: CASSTRTGRTGNTIYF
v_gene: TRBV12-3/TRBV12-4; d_gene: TRBD1; j_gene: TRBJ1-4; abundance: few; CDR3nt: TGTGCCAGCAGTTGGGTGGGACAGCTTAATGAAAAACTGTTTTTT; CDR3aa: CASSWVGQLNEKLFF